A selection of T cell receptor beta chains follows, all from one sample in a study of beta chain features in type 1 diabetes. Method: immunoSEQ multiplex PCR; TCRdb's copy keeps in-frame clones and lacks some. Among under 250,000 clones listed, 13% to 15% were seen once. The sequenced sample consisted of naive CD4+ T cells from blood. All receptors derive from a woman aged 40 to 49 in good health. The CDR3 runs from the conserved cysteine through the conserved F or W.

TRBV29-1,TRBJ1-1,CSVDALSGDTEAFF
TRBV20-1,TRBJ1-1,CSGWTGAEAFF
TRBV6-1,TRBJ2-3,CASSDRGWSTDTQYF
TRBV5-1,TRBJ2-5,CASSPPGGQETQYF
TRBV5-1,TRBJ1-1,CASSLGQDTEAFF
TRBV21-1,TRBJ2-3,CASSKALWARRVYTDTQYF
TRBV28,TRBJ1-1,CASTHRGWDEAFF
TRBV7-2,TRBJ2-7,CASSQNVAGGLYEQYF
TRBV6-5,TRBJ1-2,CASSRSGTGYGYTF
TRBV18,TRBJ1-1,CASSPSRELRSNTEAFF
TRBV19,TRBJ2-1,CASSPSTGHNEQFF
TRBV21-1,TRBJ1-1,CASSKAAPGGTEAFF
TRBV7-9,TRBJ1-1,CASSYRELEAFF
TRBV28,TRBJ1-6,CASSPRRAHNSPLHF
TRBV7-9,TRBJ2-7,CASSDGQYSYEQYF
TRBV4-2,TRBJ2-2,CASSQDGRQGKDTGELFF
TRBV4-1,TRBJ2-5,CASSQSGTQETQYF